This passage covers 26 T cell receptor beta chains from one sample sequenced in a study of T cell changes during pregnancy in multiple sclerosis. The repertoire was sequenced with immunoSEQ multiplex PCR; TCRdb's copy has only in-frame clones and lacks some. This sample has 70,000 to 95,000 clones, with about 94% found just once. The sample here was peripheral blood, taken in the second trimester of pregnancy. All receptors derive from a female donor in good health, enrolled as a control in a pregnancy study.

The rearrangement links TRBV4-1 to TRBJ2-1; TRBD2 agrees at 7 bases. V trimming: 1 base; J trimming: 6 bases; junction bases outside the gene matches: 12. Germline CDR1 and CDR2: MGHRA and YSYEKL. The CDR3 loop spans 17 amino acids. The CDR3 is CASSQVLSGAGFNEQFF. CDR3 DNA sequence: TGCGCCAGCAGCCAAGTTCTAAGCGGGGCCGGGTTCAATGAGCAGTTCTTC.

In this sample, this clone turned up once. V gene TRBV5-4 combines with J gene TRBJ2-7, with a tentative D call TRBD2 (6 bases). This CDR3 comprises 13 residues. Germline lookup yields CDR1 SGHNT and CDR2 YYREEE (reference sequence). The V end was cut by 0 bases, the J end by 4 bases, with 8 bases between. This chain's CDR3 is CASSLVGGYEQYF. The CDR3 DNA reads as TGTGCCAGCAGCTTGGTGGGGGGTTACGAGCAGTACTTC.

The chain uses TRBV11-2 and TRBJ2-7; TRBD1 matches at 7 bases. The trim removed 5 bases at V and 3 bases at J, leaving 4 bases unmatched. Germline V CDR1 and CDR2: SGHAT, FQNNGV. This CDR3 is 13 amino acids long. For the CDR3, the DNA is TGTGCCAGCAGCCAGGGGACAGACTACGAGCAGTACTTC. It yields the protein CASSQGTDYEQYF.

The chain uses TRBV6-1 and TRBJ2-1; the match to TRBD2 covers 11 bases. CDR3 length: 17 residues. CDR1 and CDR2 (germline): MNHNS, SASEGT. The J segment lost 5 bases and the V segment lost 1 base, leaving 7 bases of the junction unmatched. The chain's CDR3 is CASSEGDSGGANNEQFF. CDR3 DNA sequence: TGTGCCAGCAGTGAAGGGGATAGCGGGGGGGCAAACAATGAGCAGTTCTTC.

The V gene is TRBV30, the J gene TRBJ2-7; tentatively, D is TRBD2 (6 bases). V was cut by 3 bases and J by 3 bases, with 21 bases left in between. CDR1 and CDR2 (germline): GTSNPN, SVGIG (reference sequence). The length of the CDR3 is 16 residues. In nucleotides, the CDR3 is TGTGCCTGGAGCGGACCGGGACTCACGGGCGTCTACGAGCAGTACTTC. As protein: CAWSGPGLTGVYEQYF.

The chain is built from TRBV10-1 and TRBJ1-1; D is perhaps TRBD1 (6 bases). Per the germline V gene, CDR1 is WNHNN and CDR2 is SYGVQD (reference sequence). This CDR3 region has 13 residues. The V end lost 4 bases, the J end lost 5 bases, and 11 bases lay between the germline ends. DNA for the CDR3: TGCGCCAGCAGTGGAAATACAGGGACTGAAGCTTTCTTT. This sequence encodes CASSGNTGTEAFF.

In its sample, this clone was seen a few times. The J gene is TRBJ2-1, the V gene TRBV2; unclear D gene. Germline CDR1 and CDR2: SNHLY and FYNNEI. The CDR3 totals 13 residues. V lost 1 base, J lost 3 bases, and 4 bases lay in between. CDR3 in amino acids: CASSEDSYNEQFF. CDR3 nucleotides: TGTGCCAGCAGTGAAGACAGCTACAATGAGCAGTTCTTC.

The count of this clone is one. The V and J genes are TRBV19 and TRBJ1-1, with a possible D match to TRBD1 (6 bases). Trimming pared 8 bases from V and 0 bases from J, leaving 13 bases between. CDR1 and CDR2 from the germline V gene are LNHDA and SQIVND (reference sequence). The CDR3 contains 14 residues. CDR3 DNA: TGTGCCAGTCTCCAGGGGATTGTGAACACTGAAGCTTTCTTT. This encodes CASLQGIVNTEAFF. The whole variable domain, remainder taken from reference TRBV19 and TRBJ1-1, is DGGITQSPKYLFRKEGQNVTLSCEQNLNHDAMYWYRQDPGQGLRLIYYSQIVNDFQKGDIAEGYSVSREKKESFPLTVTSAQKNPTAFYLCASLQGIVNTEAFFGQGTRLTVV.

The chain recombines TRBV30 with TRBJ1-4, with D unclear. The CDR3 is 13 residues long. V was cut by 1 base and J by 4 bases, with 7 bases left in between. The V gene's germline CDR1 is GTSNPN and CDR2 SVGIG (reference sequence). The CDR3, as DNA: TGTGCCTGGAGTGATGTCGGTAATGAAAAACTGTTTTTT. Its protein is CAWSDVGNEKLFF.

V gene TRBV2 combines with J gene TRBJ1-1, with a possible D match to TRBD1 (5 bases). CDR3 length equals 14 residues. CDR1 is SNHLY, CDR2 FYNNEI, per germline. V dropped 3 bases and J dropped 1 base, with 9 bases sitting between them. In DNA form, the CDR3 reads TGTGCCAGCAGTGAGGGGGGAGGGAACACTGAAGCTTTCTTT. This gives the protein CASSEGGGNTEAFF.

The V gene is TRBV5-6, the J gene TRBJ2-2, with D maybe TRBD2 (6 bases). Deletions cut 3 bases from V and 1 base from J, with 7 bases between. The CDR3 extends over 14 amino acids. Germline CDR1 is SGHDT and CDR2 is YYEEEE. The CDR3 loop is CASSWGENTGELFF. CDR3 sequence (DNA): TGTGCCAGCAGCTGGGGGGAGAACACCGGGGAGCTGTTTTTT.

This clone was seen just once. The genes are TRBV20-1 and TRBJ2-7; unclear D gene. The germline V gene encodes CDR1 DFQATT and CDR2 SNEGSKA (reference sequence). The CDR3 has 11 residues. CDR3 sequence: CSAHSSYEQYF. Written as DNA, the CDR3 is TGCAGCGCCCACAGTTCCTACGAGCAGTACTTC.

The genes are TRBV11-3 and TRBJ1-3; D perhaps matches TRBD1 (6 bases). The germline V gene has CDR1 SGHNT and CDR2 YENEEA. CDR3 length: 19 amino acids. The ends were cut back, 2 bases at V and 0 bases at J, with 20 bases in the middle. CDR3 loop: CASSLPIGMDSSSGNTIYF. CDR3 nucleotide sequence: TGTGCCAGCAGCTTACCTATAGGGATGGACAGTAGCTCTGGAAACACCATATATTTT.

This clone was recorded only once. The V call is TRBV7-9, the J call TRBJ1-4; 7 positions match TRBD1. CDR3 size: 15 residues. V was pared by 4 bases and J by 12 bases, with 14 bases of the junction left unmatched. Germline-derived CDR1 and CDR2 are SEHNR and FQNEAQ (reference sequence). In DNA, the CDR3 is TGTGCCAGCAGCTCCAGACAGGGACCTCGGTCGGAACTGTTTTTT. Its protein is CASSSRQGPRSELFF. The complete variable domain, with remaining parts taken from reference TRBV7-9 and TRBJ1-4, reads DTGVSQNPRHKITKRGQNVTFRCDPISEHNRLYWYRQTLGQGPEFLTYFQNEAQLEKSRLLSDRFSAERPKGSFSTLEIQRTEQGDSAMYLCASSSRQGPRSELFFGSGTQLSVL.

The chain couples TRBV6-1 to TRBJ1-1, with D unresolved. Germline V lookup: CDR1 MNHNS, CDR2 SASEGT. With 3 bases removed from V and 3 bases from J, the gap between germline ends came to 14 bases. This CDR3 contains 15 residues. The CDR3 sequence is CASSDFGDRDTEAFF. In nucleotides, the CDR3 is TGTGCCAGCAGTGACTTTGGAGATCGGGACACTGAAGCTTTCTTT.

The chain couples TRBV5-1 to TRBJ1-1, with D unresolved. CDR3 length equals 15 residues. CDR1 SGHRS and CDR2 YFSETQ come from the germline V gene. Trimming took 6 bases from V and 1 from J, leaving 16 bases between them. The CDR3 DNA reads TGCGCCAGCAACAGCGGCATAAAACAGAACACTGAAGCTTTCTTT. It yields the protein CASNSGIKQNTEAFF.

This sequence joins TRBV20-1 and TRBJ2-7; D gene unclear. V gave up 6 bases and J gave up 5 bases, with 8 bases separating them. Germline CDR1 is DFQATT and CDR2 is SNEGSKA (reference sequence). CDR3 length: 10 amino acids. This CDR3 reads CSALTNEQYF. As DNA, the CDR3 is TGCAGTGCCCTAACCAACGAGCAGTACTTC.

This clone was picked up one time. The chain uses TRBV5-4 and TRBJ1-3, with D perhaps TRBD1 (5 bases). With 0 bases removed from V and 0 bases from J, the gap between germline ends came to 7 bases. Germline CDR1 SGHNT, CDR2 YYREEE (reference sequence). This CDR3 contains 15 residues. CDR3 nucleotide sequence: TGTGCCAGCAGCTTGGTAGGGGTCTCTGGAAACACCATATATTTT. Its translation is CASSLVGVSGNTIYF.

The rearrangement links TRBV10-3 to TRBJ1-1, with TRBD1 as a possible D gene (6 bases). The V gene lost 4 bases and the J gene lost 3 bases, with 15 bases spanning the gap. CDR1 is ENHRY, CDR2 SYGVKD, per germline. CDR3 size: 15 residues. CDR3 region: CAISADQGKHTEAFF. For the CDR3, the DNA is TGTGCCATCAGTGCCGACCAGGGGAAACACACTGAAGCTTTCTTT.

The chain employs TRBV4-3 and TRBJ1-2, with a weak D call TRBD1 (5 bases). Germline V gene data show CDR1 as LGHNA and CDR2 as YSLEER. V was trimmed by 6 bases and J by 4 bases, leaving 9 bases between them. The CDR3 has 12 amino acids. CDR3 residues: CASSTQGYGYTF. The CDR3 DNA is TGCGCCAGCAGTACCCAGGGCTATGGCTACACCTTC.

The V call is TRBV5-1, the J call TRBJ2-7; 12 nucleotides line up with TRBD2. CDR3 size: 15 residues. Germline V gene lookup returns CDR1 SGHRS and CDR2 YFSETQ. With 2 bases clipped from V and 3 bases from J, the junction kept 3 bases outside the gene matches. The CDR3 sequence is CASSFGTSGFYEQYF. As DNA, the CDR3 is TGCGCCAGCAGCTTCGGGACTAGCGGGTTCTACGAGCAGTACTTC. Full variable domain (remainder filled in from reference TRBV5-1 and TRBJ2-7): KAGVTQTPRYLIKTRGQQVTLSCSPISGHRSVSWYQQTPGQGLQFLFEYFSETQRNKGNFPGRFSGRQFSNSRSEMNVSTLELGDSALYLCASSFGTSGFYEQYFGPGTRLTVT.

The CDR3: CASSQDINQPQHF. CDR3 coding DNA: TGTGCCAGTAGCCAGGACATAAATCAGCCCCAGCATTTT. The chain uses TRBV19 and TRBJ1-5, with a weak D call TRBD1 (5 bases). Between the trimmed V and J ends, which lost 6 bases and 4 bases, there was a span of 10 bases. The CDR3 loop spans 13 amino acids. CDR1 and CDR2 (germline): LNHDA, SQIVND (reference sequence). The full variable domain, completed using reference TRBV19 and TRBJ1-5, is DGGITQSPKYLFRKEGQNVTLSCEQNLNHDAMYWYRQDPGQGLRLIYYSQIVNDFQKGDIAEGYSVSREKKESFPLTVTSAQKNPTAFYLCASSQDINQPQHFGDGTRLSIL.

For the CDR3, the DNA is TGTGCCAGCAGCTTAGATCATAATCAGCCCCAGCATTTT. Translating it yields CASSLDHNQPQHF. V is TRBV13 and J is TRBJ1-5; D ambiguous. The CDR3 consists of 13 residues. Trimming pared 1 base from V and 4 bases from J, leaving 5 bases between. Looked up from germline, CDR1 is PRHDT and CDR2 is FYEKMQ (reference sequence).

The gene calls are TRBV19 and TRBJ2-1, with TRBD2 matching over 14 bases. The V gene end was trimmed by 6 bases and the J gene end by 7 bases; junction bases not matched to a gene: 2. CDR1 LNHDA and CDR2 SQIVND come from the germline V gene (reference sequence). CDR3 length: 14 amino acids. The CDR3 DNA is TGTGCCAGTAGGGGACTAGCGGGGGAAAATGAGCAGTTCTTC. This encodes CASRGLAGENEQFF.

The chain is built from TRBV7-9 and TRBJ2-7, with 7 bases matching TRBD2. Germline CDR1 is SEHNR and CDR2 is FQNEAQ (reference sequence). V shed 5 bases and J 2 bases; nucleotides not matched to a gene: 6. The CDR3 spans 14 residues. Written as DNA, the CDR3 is TGTGCCAGCAGCGCGGGACTATCCGCCTACGAGCAGTACTTC. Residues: CASSAGLSAYEQYF.

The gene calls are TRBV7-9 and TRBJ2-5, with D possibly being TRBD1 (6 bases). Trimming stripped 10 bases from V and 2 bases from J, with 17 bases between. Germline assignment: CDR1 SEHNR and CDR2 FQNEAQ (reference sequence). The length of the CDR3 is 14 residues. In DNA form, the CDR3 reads TGTGCCATCCTGGCAGGGGTTGTACAAGAGACCCAGTACTTC. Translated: CAILAGVVQETQYF.